One sample yielded the 17 T cell receptor beta chains listed below, sequenced in a study of T-cell memory formation after mild COVID-19. Using its own MiXCR run on the 5' RACE reads, TCRdb lists one record per CDR3 protein. Of 300,000 to 350,000 distinct CDR3 sequences in the sample, roughly 13% are singletons; the top ten hold roughly 23%. The sequencing input was PBMCs or a T cell subset sorted from them (not recorded which). The receptors come from a man aged 18 to 30 who had mild COVID-19 (a few samples of this study predate the infection). Cell type and time point are not known.

This clonotype was observed many times. This chain connects TRBV7-2 to TRBJ2-3, with D possibly matching TRBD1 (6 bases). The V gene lost 5 bases and the J gene lost 0 bases, with 9 bases spanning the gap. The CDR3 sequence is 14 residues long. Germline values: CDR1 SGHTA, CDR2 FQGNSA. DNA of the CDR3: TGTGCCAGCAGCCTGGACAGCAGCACAGATACGCAGTATTTT. This translates into CASSLDSSTDTQYF.

The table lists this clonotype with a few counts. For the CDR3, the DNA is TGCAGTGCGGAGGGGGCGAGCACAGATACGCAGTATTTT. This sequence encodes CSAEGASTDTQYF. The chain employs TRBV20-1 and TRBJ2-3, with TRBD1 as a possible D gene (7 bases). Trimming shortened V by 6 bases and J by 0 bases, and 10 bases separated the two germline ends. CDR1 and CDR2 from the germline V gene are DFQATT and SNEGSKA (reference sequence). The CDR3 has 13 residues.

This clonotype was seen a few times. This chain connects TRBV6-2 or TRBV6-3 to TRBJ1-1; TRBD1 matches 7 bases. In germline, CDR1 is MNHEY, CDR2 SVGEGT. The ends lost 6 bases at V and 4 bases at J; junction bases unmatched: 5. This CDR3 spans 13 amino acids. The CDR3 spells CASRYRGSTEAFF. The CDR3 DNA follows: TGTGCCAGCAGATACAGGGGTTCCACTGAAGCTTTCTTT.

The V call is TRBV15, the J call TRBJ2-1; D unclear. V lost 0 bases and J lost 10, with 10 bases in between. Germline V gene lookup returns CDR1 LNHNV and CDR2 YYDKDF (reference sequence). CDR3 length: 13 residues. In DNA, the CDR3 is TGTGCCACCAGCAGAGATCTATCCCTCGAGCAGTTCTTC. This encodes CATSRDLSLEQFF.

The chain links TRBV2 to TRBJ1-4; D unresolved. Germline CDR1 SNHLY, CDR2 FYNNEI. The CDR3 extends over 13 amino acids. Trimming removed 9 bases from V and 6 bases from J, with 14 bases in between. The CDR3, as DNA: TGTGCCAGTAGTTCGCCGGTTGATGAAAAACTGTTTTTT. It yields the protein CASSSPVDEKLFF. Filled out from reference TRBV2 and TRBJ1-4, the complete variable domain reads EPEVTQTPSHQVTQMGQEVILRCVPISNHLYFYWYRQILGQKVEFLVSFYNNEISEKSEIFDDQFSVERPDGSNFTLKIRSTKLEDSAMYFCASSSPVDEKLFFGSGTQLSVL.

This clonotype was counted only a few times. The chain combines TRBV20-1 with TRBJ2-3, with a weak D call TRBD2 (5 bases). Germline V gene sequence: CDR1 DFQATT, CDR2 SNEGSKA (reference sequence). CDR3 length: 15 residues. Trimming took off 0 bases at V and 0 bases at J, with 10 bases between the two ends. The CDR3 nucleotides are TGCAGTGCTAGAGATTCAGGCGGGAGCACAGATACGCAGTATTTT. Protein product: CSARDSGGSTDTQYF.

This clonotype was seen only a few times. The chain employs TRBV5-4 and TRBJ1-1; no reliable D call. The germline V and J ends were trimmed by 0 bases and 3 bases, with 9 bases remaining between them. Per germline, CDR1 SGHNT and CDR2 YYREEE (reference sequence). The CDR3 totals 14 residues. The CDR3 nucleotides are TGTGCCAGCAGCTTGGAAACAGCAGACACTGAAGCTTTCTTT. It codes for CASSLETADTEAFF.

This clonotype was observed a handful of times. The V and J genes are TRBV4-3 and TRBJ2-2; possibly TRBD2 for D (6 bases). In germline, CDR1 is LGHNA, CDR2 YSLEER. The V gene lost 0 bases and the J gene lost 1 base, with 6 bases spanning the gap. This CDR3 region has 15 residues. The DNA of the CDR3 is TGCGCCAGCAGCCAAGACGGGGGGAACACCGGGGAGCTGTTTTTT. This translates into CASSQDGGNTGELFF.

This clonotype was seen repeatedly, ten times or more. The V and J genes are TRBV7-9 and TRBJ2-5; D is possibly TRBD1 or TRBD2 (6 bases each). Germline V lookup: CDR1 SEHNR, CDR2 FQNEAQ (reference sequence). V lost 0 bases, J lost 5 bases, and 16 bases lay in between. CDR3 length: 16 residues. The CDR3 spells CASSLARGHPPETQYF. DNA of the CDR3: TGTGCCAGCAGCTTAGCTCGGGGGCATCCGCCCGAGACCCAGTACTTC. The whole variable domain, filled in from reference TRBV7-9 and TRBJ2-5, reads DTGVSQNPRHKITKRGQNVTFRCDPISEHNRLYWYRQTLGQGPEFLTYFQNEAQLEKSRLLSDRFSAERPKGSFSTLEIQRTEQGDSAMYLCASSLARGHPPETQYFGPGTRLLVL.

The gene calls are TRBV6-5 and TRBJ1-5, with 7 bases that match TRBD1. Germline-derived CDR1 and CDR2 are MNHEY and SVGAGI. This CDR3 contains 14 residues. V dropped 6 bases and J dropped 5; count of bases not matched to a gene: 7. The CDR3 region is CASRRDREYQPQHF. The CDR3 DNA sequence: TGTGCCAGCAGGCGGGACAGAGAGTATCAGCCCCAGCATTTT.

This clonotype was detected only a few times. The chain links TRBV11-3 to TRBJ2-3; 8 bases map to TRBD1. Germline V gene data show CDR1 as SGHNT and CDR2 as YENEEA. Trimming took 5 bases from V and 8 from J; bases not matched to a gene: 12. This CDR3 is 15 amino acids long. The CDR3 loop reads CASSETTRDRSTQYF. CDR3 DNA sequence: TGTGCCAGCAGCGAAACTACCCGGGACAGGTCTACGCAGTATTTT.

The chain is built from TRBV15 and TRBJ2-7, with 10 bases identical to TRBD1. CDR3 length: 14 residues. The germline V gene encodes CDR1 LNHNV and CDR2 YYDKDF (reference sequence). The V and J ends lost 5 bases and 4 bases, in that order; junction bases with no gene match: 5. CDR3 coding DNA: TGTGCCACCAGCGGCGGGACAGGGGTGTACGAGCAGTACTTC. Encoded protein: CATSGGTGVYEQYF.

This clonotype has more than one count but fewer than ten. V is TRBV29-1 and J is TRBJ2-2; D ambiguous. V lost 8 bases and J 5 bases, leaving 24 bases between the germline ends. This CDR3 comprises 16 residues. Germline CDR1 SQVTM, CDR2 ANQGSEA. The CDR3 spells CSLPPCRPSGTGELFF. The CDR3 bases are TGCAGCTTACCCCCGTGCAGACCCTCTGGGACCGGGGAGCTGTTTTTT.

This clonotype was seen a handful of times. V gene TRBV11-2 combines with J gene TRBJ1-1; perhaps TRBD1 as D (6 bases). Germline V gene data show CDR1 as SGHAT and CDR2 as FQNNGV. This CDR3 is built from 12 residues. Trimming removed 5 bases from V and 7 bases from J, with 11 bases in between. This CDR3 reads CASSPRQVEAFF. In nucleotides, the CDR3 is TGTGCCAGCAGCCCAAGACAGGTTGAAGCTTTCTTT.

The gene calls are TRBV6-5 and TRBJ1-5; D gene unclear. Deletions cut 2 bases from V and 6 bases from J, with 11 bases between. From germline, CDR1 is MNHEY and CDR2 SVGAGI. The CDR3 has 14 residues. CDR3 nucleotide sequence: TGTGCCAGCAGTTACGATAAGGGTTTTCAGCCCCAGCATTTT. Amino acids: CASSYDKGFQPQHF.

In its sample, this clonotype was seen a few times. The J gene is TRBJ2-5, the V gene TRBV29-1; 7 bases match TRBD1. The germline V gene has CDR1 SQVTM and CDR2 ANQGSEA. The CDR3 length is 14 residues. The ends lost 1 base at V and 5 bases at J; junction bases unmatched: 7. Here the CDR3 DNA reads TGCAGCGTTGAAGGACACCTACAGGGGGAGACCCAGTACTTC. It specifies CSVEGHLQGETQYF.

This clonotype was detected only a few times. The V and J genes are TRBV30 and TRBJ2-3, with D uncertain. V lost 0 bases and J 0 bases, leaving 13 bases between the germline ends. The germline V gene has CDR1 GTSNPN and CDR2 SVGIG (reference sequence). CDR3 size: 16 residues. DNA for the CDR3: TGTGCCTGGAGTGTACCCGCGGCCATGAGCACAGATACGCAGTATTTT. Translating gives CAWSVPAAMSTDTQYF. The variable domain in full, completed from reference TRBV30 and TRBJ2-3, reads SQTIHQWPATLVQPVGSPLSLECTVEGTSNPNLYWYRQAAGRGLQLLFYSVGIGQISSEVPQNLSASRPQDRQFILSSKKLLLSDSGFYLCAWSVPAAMSTDTQYFGPGTRLTVL.